The 18 T cell receptor beta chains below all came from one sample that was sequenced in a study of T cell responses to AZD1222 COVID-19 vaccine. Clones were read by immunoSEQ multiplex PCR, and TCRdb kept only the in-frame ones, dropping some. The top ten clones hold roughly 2.5% of a sample with 180,000 or so clones, around 90% of them seen once. Sequencing used peripheral blood, obtained on day 0 of AZD1222 vaccination. The receptor source for this set is an adult in good health.

J is TRBJ1-5 and V is TRBV6-5; 7 bases are a match to TRBD1. The CDR3 length is 13 residues. Germline CDR1 MNHEY, CDR2 SVGAGI. With 7 bases clipped from V and 5 bases from J, the junction kept 5 bases outside the gene matches. Here the CDR3 reads CASNLQGDQPQHF. The DNA for the CDR3 is TGTGCCAGCAATCTGCAGGGGGATCAGCCCCAGCATTTT.

The CDR3 DNA follows: TGCGCCAGCAGTCAGAGGACAGGGGAGGGTTATAGCAATCAGCCCCAGCATTTT. Translation: CASSQRTGEGYSNQPQHF. J is TRBJ1-5 and V is TRBV23-1; TRBD1 aligns across 9 bases. TRBV23-1 is marked as an open reading frame, function uncertain. V lost 3 bases, J lost 0 bases, and 9 bases stayed unmatched. The CDR3 extends over 18 amino acids.

This clone was seen only once. The chain carries TRBV29-1 and TRBJ2-7, with 9 bases fitting TRBD1. CDR3 length: 16 residues. Unmatched junction bases numbered 18, after V lost 5 bases and J lost 7 bases. CDR1 is SQVTM, CDR2 ANQGSEA, per germline. CDR3 DNA sequence: TGCAGCGTTCCCCTCGGATACGGGACAGGGTTAGGGGAGCAGTACTTC. As protein: CSVPLGYGTGLGEQYF.

The chain joins TRBV5-1 to TRBJ2-7, with TRBD2 identical over 7 bases. Per the germline V gene, CDR1 is SGHRS and CDR2 is YFSETQ. The CDR3 sequence is 15 residues long. V shed 1 base and J 5 bases; nucleotides not matched to a gene: 9. This chain's CDR3 is CASSLRTGGSDEQYF. The CDR3 DNA sequence: TGCGCCAGCAGCTTGAGGACGGGGGGAAGTGACGAGCAGTACTTC.

The CDR3 loop is CATSDWGDTEAFF. CDR3 coding DNA: TGTGCCACCAGTGATTGGGGGGACACTGAAGCTTTCTTT. The J gene is TRBJ1-1, the V gene TRBV24-1, with D tentatively TRBD1 (5 bases). With 2 bases removed from V and 3 bases from J, the gap between germline ends came to 6 bases. Germline V lookup: CDR1 KGHDR, CDR2 SFDVKD. The CDR3 is 13 residues long.

This clone was counted once. The chain combines TRBV24-1 with TRBJ2-7; 9 bases are shared with TRBD2. The CDR3 runs to 14 residues. Looked up from germline, CDR1 is KGHDR and CDR2 is SFDVKD. V trimming: 8 bases; J trimming: 2 bases; junction bases outside the gene matches: 6. This CDR3 is CATKGAGGPYEQYF. DNA for the CDR3: TGTGCCACCAAAGGGGCGGGAGGGCCCTACGAGCAGTACTTC.

The chain links TRBV4-2 to TRBJ2-1; D not certain. This CDR3 is built from 13 residues. V was clipped by 0 bases and J by 5 bases, with 5 bases between them. Germline loops: CDR1 LGHNA, CDR2 YNFKEQ. CDR3 sequence (DNA): TGTGCCAGCAGCCAAGAAACCCACAATGAGCAGTTCTTC. It is translated as CASSQETHNEQFF.

The rearrangement links TRBV3-1 (or the pseudogene TRBV3-2) to TRBJ1-4; D gene uncertain. The CDR3 is made up of 12 amino acids. CDR1 and CDR2 from the germline V gene are LGHDT and YNNKEL (reference sequence). The germline V and J ends were trimmed by 1 base and 8 bases, with 5 bases remaining between them. CDR3 protein: CASSQASEKLFF. In DNA form, the CDR3 reads TGTGCCAGCAGCCAAGCTAGCGAAAAACTGTTTTTT.

The CDR3 sequence: CAISGATAAYGYTF. The CDR3 coding sequence is TGTGCCATCAGTGGGGCGACAGCCGCCTATGGCTACACCTTC. The gene calls are TRBV10-3 and TRBJ1-2; D possibly corresponds to TRBD1 (5 bases). V lost 4 bases and J 4 bases, leaving 13 bases between the germline ends. Per the germline V gene, CDR1 is ENHRY and CDR2 is SYGVKD. The CDR3 runs to 14 residues.

The chain is built from TRBV13 and TRBJ1-4, with D perhaps TRBD1 (6 bases). V dropped 5 bases and J dropped 8 bases, with 15 bases sitting between them. The germline CDR1 and CDR2 sequences are PRHDT and FYEKMQ (reference sequence). CDR3 length equals 14 residues. Here the CDR3 reads CASSTRGGEEKLFF. The CDR3 DNA reads as TGTGCCAGCAGCACCAGGGGAGGAGAAGAAAAACTGTTTTTT.

This clone was picked up a small number of times. V gene TRBV5-5 combines with J gene TRBJ2-2; unclear D gene. The CDR3 covers 13 residues. CDR1 and CDR2 (germline): SGHKS, YYEKEE (reference sequence). With 2 bases removed from V and 2 bases from J, the gap between germline ends came to 4 bases. The CDR3 loop reads CASSFYNTGELFF. CDR3 DNA sequence: TGTGCCAGCAGCTTTTATAACACCGGGGAGCTGTTTTTT.

V and J are TRBV5-1 and TRBJ1-2; a weak D match, TRBD1 (5 bases). Looked up from germline, CDR1 is SGHRS and CDR2 is YFSETQ. This CDR3 has 17 residues. The V and J ends lost 0 bases and 1 base respectively, with 16 bases between them. The CDR3 is CASSLGPHDSSNYGYTF. The CDR3 DNA follows: TGCGCCAGCAGCTTGGGACCACACGACAGCAGTAACTATGGCTACACCTTC.

The chain links TRBV7-9 to TRBJ2-1, with 11 bases identical to TRBD2. V trimming: 5 bases; J trimming: 15 bases; junction bases outside the gene matches: 12. The germline gives CDR1 SEHNR, CDR2 FQNEAQ (reference sequence). The CDR3 is 14 residues long. CDR3 region: CASSQLAGALYSFF. The CDR3, as DNA: TGTGCCAGCAGCCAACTAGCGGGAGCCCTCTATTCGTTCTTC.

Concerning this clone itself: Germline is not matched at one junction end, which may reflect a read error. The CDR3 region has the DNA TGTGCCAGCAGCTTGGCCGCTGTCTCTGCAAACACCATATATTTT. Its translation: CASSLAAVSANTIYF. V usage is TRBV5-6 and J usage is TRBJ1-3; D unclear. From germline, CDR1 is SGHDT and CDR2 YYEEEE. The CDR3 covers 15 residues. Full variable domain (remainder filled in from reference TRBV5-6 and TRBJ1-3): DAGVTQSPTHLIKTRGQQVTLRCSPKSGHDTVSWYQQALGQGPQFIFQYYEEEERQRGNFPDRFSGHQFPNYSSELNVNALLLGDSALYLCASSLAAVSANTIYFGEGSWLTVV.

The V gene is TRBV25-1, the J gene TRBJ1-3, with D possibly TRBD1 on 6 matching bases. Per germline, CDR1 MGHDK and CDR2 SYGVNS. The CDR3 is 17 amino acids. The V gene lost 6 bases and the J gene lost 3 bases, with 21 bases spanning the gap. CDR3 coding DNA: TGTGCCAGCAGCCCCCAACAGGGATCAGCGAATGGAAACACCATATATTTT. It encodes CASSPQQGSANGNTIYF.

The V call is TRBV19, the J call TRBJ1-1; TRBD1 aligns across 7 bases. J lost 1 base, V lost 4 bases, and 15 bases had no gene match. The CDR3 is made up of 18 amino acids. Germline loops: CDR1 LNHDA, CDR2 SQIVND (reference sequence). The CDR3 DNA sequence: TGTGCCAGTAGTACGTCTTTGACAGGGAGACTACCGAACACTGAAGCTTTCTTT. Translation gives CASSTSLTGRLPNTEAFF.

This chain links TRBV12-5 with TRBJ2-7, with D possibly being TRBD1 (8 bases). This CDR3 comprises 16 residues. The V gene's germline CDR1 is LGHNT and CDR2 FRNRAP. Trimming shortened V by 8 bases and J by 7 bases, and 27 bases separated the two germline ends. The CDR3 DNA reads TGTGCTAGTCAACCCCCCCTCACAGGGGGAGGGGGTGAGCAGTACTTC. Translated: CASQPPLTGGGGEQYF.

The chain couples TRBV7-9 to TRBJ1-4, with TRBD1 identical over 7 bases. J lost 7 bases, V lost 5 bases, and 7 bases had no gene match. The germline CDR1 and CDR2 sequences are SEHNR and FQNEAQ (reference sequence). There are 14 residues in the CDR3. CDR3 coding DNA: TGTGCCAGCAGCCTACGACAGGGTTCTGAAAAACTGTTTTTT. Protein sequence: CASSLRQGSEKLFF.